This T cell receptor (beta chain) was recorded in a study of blood T cell repertoires in COVID-19. On the study more broadly: Specimens from acute and convalescent COVID-19 originated in the United States, Italy and Spain. T cells, B-cell-depleted T cells, or PBMCs supplied cDNA or gDNA.

The germline CDR1 and CDR2 sequences are SGHAT and FQNNGV. The CDR3 length is 13 residues. V was shortened by 0 bases and J by 8 bases, with 8 bases between the two germline ends. In the authors' methods: Amplification of reference gene primers provided the estimated nucleated cell counts. Produced via immunoSEQ multiplex PCR; TCRdb's table is partial and in-frame only. Clone size and V and J calls were adopted from that table, with D and trimming inferred from the DNA. The sample lists about 200,000 clones, 70% to 90% occurring once. The TCR comes from a man aged 18 to 29 with active or convalescent COVID-19. The chain uses TRBV11-2 and TRBJ2-4; the D gene is possibly TRBD1 (6 bases). Specimen: peripheral blood. The CDR3 reads CASSLEQGYIQYF. The CDR3 DNA sequence: TGTGCCAGCAGCTTAGAACAGGGCTACATTCAGTACTTC.